The 2 T cell receptor beta chains reported below all come from one sample, sequenced in a study of neoadjuvant anti-PD-1 for oral cavity cancer. Time point indicated: after neoadjuvant nivolumab, at surgical resection. Produced via immunoSEQ multiplex PCR; TCRdb's table is partial and in-frame only. Seen here are roughly 7,800 clones, approximately 61% observed once, and the top ten hold 3.3%. The sequences come from PBMCs, collected after nivolumab (anti-PD-1) treatment. Source of these receptors: a person aged 35-79 years with oral cavity squamous cell carcinoma.

Only a few counts were recorded for this clone. This chain links TRBV5-4 with TRBJ2-4; weak D call: TRBD1 (5 bases). Trimming pared 3 bases from V and 0 bases from J, leaving 13 bases between. The germline V gene has CDR1 SGHNT and CDR2 YYREEE (reference sequence). This CDR3 is 16 amino acids long. The CDR3 DNA is TGTGCCAGCAGCTCCCCGACAGATATAGCCAAAAACATTCAGTACTTC. It yields the protein CASSSPTDIAKNIQYF.

This rearrangement joins TRBV9 to TRBJ1-4; D remains ambiguous. This CDR3 spans 13 amino acids. Deletions cut 4 bases from V and 3 bases from J, with 7 bases between. CDR1 is SGDLS, CDR2 YYNGEE, per germline. The chain's CDR3 is CASSSPPNEKLFF. DNA of the CDR3: TGTGCCAGCAGCTCCCCCCCTAATGAAAAACTGTTTTTT.